The T cell receptor beta chain under discussion was sequenced for a study of cytomegalovirus exposure and HLA in healthy donors. Study-wide background: Earlier work reported some 110 million unique TCR beta sequences from about 179 million T cells.

V was clipped by 6 bases and J by 4 bases; unmatched bases: 5. CDR1 SGHTA and CDR2 FQGNSA come from the germline V gene. The CDR3 extends over 13 amino acids. Amplification used 60 Vbeta primers and 13 Jbeta primers. Clones were sequenced by immunoSEQ multiplex PCR, and TCRdb holds only the in-frame ones, with some missing. The sample holds over 100,000 clones, around three quarters seen once. Notes on this clone: Antigen specificity is unknown.

Study-level points and caveats: A later analysis found TCR association rates differed by HLA locus, highest for DRB1 and lowest for HLA-C. Some TCR beta chains (164 of them) were listed as cytomegalovirus-associated. What TCR beta sequences reportedly achieved was accurate prediction of HLA-A and HLA-B alleles in most subjects.

This sequence originates from a male donor in good health and CMV-seropositive. This sequence joins TRBV7-2 and TRBJ2-7, with 8 positions matching TRBD1. Source material: PBMCs. The CDR3 spells CASSPTGGYEQYF. The DNA of the CDR3 is TGTGCCAGCAGTCCAACAGGGGGTTACGAGCAGTACTTC.